This TCR beta chain was observed in a study of blood T cell repertoires in COVID-19. Overall study context: Donors in the United States, Italy and Spain gave samples during acute or convalescent COVID-19. The analysed material was cDNA or gDNA that came from T cells, B-cell-depleted T cells, or PBMCs.

Some clones are missing from TCRdb's copy, which holds only in-frame ones; the method was immunoSEQ multiplex PCR. The repertoire holds about 52,000 clones, just under 90% seen once, with around 9% in the top ten. As regards this clone: At one end the junction does not follow the germline gene, possibly because of a read error.

Sequencing used peripheral blood. The sequence came from an elderly man with active or convalescent COVID-19.

The CDR3 DNA is TGTGCCAGCACCAACCTGGACAGGGGAGACTTC. Its protein product is CASTNLDRGDF. The chain recombines TRBV5-5 with TRBJ1-2, with 9 positions matching TRBD1. Germline V gene data show CDR1 as SGHKS and CDR2 as YYEKEE (reference sequence). The CDR3 is 11 residues long.